The 15 T cell receptor beta chains given below trace back to one sample, sequenced in a study of cytomegalovirus exposure and HLA in healthy donors. TCRdb's copy holds only in-frame clones and misses some; the assay was immunoSEQ multiplex PCR. The sample gives fewer than 400,000 clones, about nine tenths of which show up once; about 0.91% is in the top ten. The sequenced sample was PBMCs. The receptor set was obtained from a woman aged 18-29 years in good health and CMV-seronegative.

The chain links TRBV7-8 to TRBJ1-5, with 10 positions matching TRBD1. CDR3 length: 16 amino acids. Germline loops: CDR1 SGHVS, CDR2 FQNEAQ. Trimming removed 5 bases from V and 2 bases from J; junction bases left unmatched: 6. CDR3 nucleotide sequence: TGTGCCAGCAGCCTAGGGACAGGGGTCGGCAATCAGCCCCAGCATTTT. Translated, it gives CASSLGTGVGNQPQHF.

The chain joins TRBV4-3 to TRBJ2-2; the D gene is possibly TRBD2 (5 bases). There are 15 residues in the CDR3. CDR1 is LGHNA, CDR2 YSLEER, per germline. The ends were cut back, 5 bases at V and 1 base at J, with 11 bases in the middle. The CDR3 sequence is CASSLEELNTGELFF. The CDR3 nucleotides are TGCGCCAGCAGCTTGGAGGAGTTGAACACCGGGGAGCTGTTTTTT.

V and J are TRBV29-1 and TRBJ2-7; 8 nucleotides agree with TRBD2. Germline CDR1 is SQVTM and CDR2 is ANQGSEA. This CDR3 is 14 amino acids long. V lost 4 bases to trimming and J lost 0 bases; unmatched junction nucleotides: 5. In DNA, the CDR3 is TGCAGCGTTGTGTCGACTAGCGCCTCCTACGAGCAGTACTTC. Protein product: CSVVSTSASYEQYF.

This sequence joins TRBV6-5 and TRBJ1-1; no firm D call. CDR1 is MNHEY and CDR2 is SVGAGI in the germline V gene. V was shortened by 0 bases and J by 1 base, with 9 bases between the two germline ends. The CDR3 is 15 amino acids. As DNA, the CDR3 is TGTGCCAGCAGTTACTCACAGTCCTCGAACACTGAAGCTTTCTTT. Translation gives CASSYSQSSNTEAFF.

The rearrangement uses TRBV11-2 and TRBJ2-2; no reliable D call. Trimming stripped 2 bases from V and 6 bases from J, with 10 bases between. CDR3 length: 14 residues. CDR1 and CDR2 (germline): SGHAT, FQNNGV. The CDR3 protein is CASSLFLDAGELFF. The CDR3 DNA reads TGTGCCAGCAGCTTATTTCTAGACGCCGGGGAGCTGTTTTTT.

The chain links TRBV2 to TRBJ1-1, with a weak D call TRBD1 (5 bases). Trimming cost V 7 bases and J 4 bases, with 7 bases left between them. Germline CDR1 and CDR2: SNHLY and FYNNEI. The CDR3 runs 11 residues. The CDR3 sequence is CASMGGTEAFF. The CDR3 nucleotides are TGTGCCAGCATGGGGGGCACTGAAGCTTTCTTT.

The V gene is TRBV4-2, the J gene TRBJ1-1, with 9 nucleotides matching TRBD1. The CDR3 spans 13 residues. Looked up from germline, CDR1 is LGHNA and CDR2 is YNFKEQ. J lost 1 base, V lost 7 bases, and 1 base had no gene match. Here the CDR3 DNA reads TGTGCCAGCACGGGACAGGGGAACACTGAAGCTTTCTTT. Translating it yields CASTGQGNTEAFF.

The chain has TRBV7-6 and TRBJ2-1; D is perhaps TRBD2 (6 bases). The CDR3 totals 17 residues. Germline V gene data show CDR1 as SGHVS and CDR2 as FNYEAQ. Trimming stripped 1 base from V and 2 bases from J, with 15 bases between. CDR3 coding DNA: TGTGCCAGCAGCTTAGGGTCCGGGGGACCGACCTACAATGAGCAGTTCTTC. Translating gives CASSLGSGGPTYNEQFF. The whole variable domain, remainder taken from reference TRBV7-6 and TRBJ2-1, is GAGVSQSPRYKVTKRGQDVALRCDPISGHVSLYWYRQALGQGPEFLTYFNYEAQQDKSGLPNDRFSAERPEGSISTLTIQRTEQRDSAMYRCASSLGSGGPTYNEQFFGPGTRLTVL.

The chain carries TRBV9 and TRBJ1-3; possible D gene TRBD1, 6 bases. Germline V gives CDR1 SGDLS, CDR2 YYNGEE. The V and J ends lost 6 bases and 0 bases respectively, with 13 bases between them. The CDR3 is 15 amino acids. The CDR3 DNA follows: TGTGCCAGCAAACAGGGTCTTGGCTCTGGAAACACCATATATTTT. Residues: CASKQGLGSGNTIYF.

This clone is a singleton in its sample. The gene calls are TRBV4-3 and TRBJ1-1, with 7 bases fitting TRBD1. The CDR3 has 13 amino acids. The V and J ends lost 4 bases and 6 bases, in that order; junction bases with no gene match: 5. Germline CDR1 and CDR2: LGHNA and YSLEER. CDR3 DNA sequence: TGCGCCAGCAGCCGCCAAGGACAGGCTGAAGCTTTCTTT. It is translated as CASSRQGQAEAFF.

This clone appeared a few times. The rearrangement uses TRBV28 and TRBJ1-3; TRBD1 might be the D (6 bases). The CDR3 has 16 residues. The germline gives CDR1 MDHEN, CDR2 SYDVKM. The germline V and J ends were trimmed by 5 bases and 0 bases, with 14 bases remaining between them. The CDR3 is CASSGSDRLSGNTIYF. The CDR3 coding sequence is TGTGCCAGCAGTGGGTCGGACAGACTCTCTGGAAACACCATATATTTT.

V gene TRBV5-5 combines with J gene TRBJ2-1; possibly TRBD2 for D (6 bases). CDR3 length: 17 amino acids. The V gene lost 0 bases and the J gene lost 9 bases, with 22 bases spanning the gap. Germline V lookup: CDR1 SGHKS, CDR2 YYEKEE (reference sequence). The CDR3 DNA reads TGTGCCAGCAGCTTGGCCGGGGCGGCGGGGAAAGCAGGTGAGCAGTTCTTC. Translating gives CASSLAGAAGKAGEQFF. Based on the CDR3 plus reference TRBV5-5 and TRBJ2-1, the full variable domain is DAGVTQSPTHLIKTRGQQVTLRCSPISGHKSVSWYQQVLGQGPQFIFQYYEKEERGRGNFPDRFSARQFPNYSSELNVNALLLGDSALYLCASSLAGAAGKAGEQFFGPGTRLTVL.

The chain joins TRBV4-3 to TRBJ2-3; 7 nucleotides align to TRBD2. Germline CDR1 reads LGHNA; CDR2 reads YSLEER. CDR3 size: 17 residues. The trim removed 0 bases at V and 1 base at J, leaving 7 bases unmatched. In DNA form, the CDR3 reads TGCGCCAGCAGCCAAGAAGTCGCGGGAGCGGGCACAGATACGCAGTATTTT. It encodes CASSQEVAGAGTDTQYF.

This chain connects TRBV9 to TRBJ1-4; no definite D call. The V end lost 3 bases, the J end lost 0 bases, and 18 bases lay between the germline ends. Germline V gene lookup returns CDR1 SGDLS and CDR2 YYNGEE. The CDR3 has 18 amino acids. Here the CDR3 DNA reads TGTGCCAGCAGCGCGTCGGACCGGGAGACAACAACTAATGAAAAACTGTTTTTT. Amino acid sequence: CASSASDRETTTNEKLFF.

The chain employs TRBV5-6 and TRBJ2-3, with 11 nucleotides matching TRBD2. The V gene's germline CDR1 is SGHDT and CDR2 YYEEEE. Losses at the gene ends were 0 bases for V and 4 bases for J; bases not matched to a gene: 4. CDR3 length: 16 amino acids. The DNA for the CDR3 is TGTGCCAGCAGCTTGGAGGGACTAGCGGTCTCAGATACGCAGTATTTT. Amino acid sequence: CASSLEGLAVSDTQYF.